These 10 T cell receptor beta chains originate from one sample sequenced in a study of cytomegalovirus exposure and HLA in healthy donors. PCR used 60 Vbeta primers and 13 Jbeta primers. Measured with immunoSEQ multiplex PCR; TCRdb has only the in-frame clones, and not every one. Of a few hundred thousand clones in the sample, about 82% were seen once. Source material: PBMCs. The receptors come from a man younger than 40 in good health and CMV-seronegative.

The table lists this clone with a count of one. This chain joins TRBV2 and TRBJ1-5, with 7 nucleotides matching TRBD1. The trim removed 2 bases at V and 1 base at J, leaving 11 bases unmatched. CDR3 length: 18 amino acids. CDR1 is SNHLY and CDR2 is FYNNEI in the germline V gene. The CDR3 here is CASSENRGVMGSNQPQHF. The CDR3 DNA sequence: TGTGCCAGCAGTGAAAACAGGGGAGTAATGGGGAGCAATCAGCCCCAGCATTTT. The variable domain in full, completed from reference TRBV2 and TRBJ1-5, reads EPEVTQTPSHQVTQMGQEVILRCVPISNHLYFYWYRQILGQKVEFLVSFYNNEISEKSEIFDDQFSVERPDGSNFTLKIRSTKLEDSAMYFCASSENRGVMGSNQPQHFGDGTRLSIL.

V is TRBV13 and J is TRBJ1-3; D is undetermined. Trimming cost V 0 bases and J 0 bases, with 12 bases left between them. The CDR3 is made up of 17 amino acids. The germline CDR1 and CDR2 sequences are PRHDT and FYEKMQ (reference sequence). The CDR3 spells CASSLGNGGGSGNTIYF. The DNA of the CDR3 is TGTGCCAGCAGCTTAGGAAACGGAGGCGGCTCTGGAAACACCATATATTTT.

This clone was seen only once. The V call is TRBV19, the J call TRBJ1-5, with 7 bases aligning to TRBD1. V shed 4 bases, J shed 2 bases, and the junction held 14 bases outside the gene matches. The CDR3 consists of 18 residues. Per the germline V gene, CDR1 is LNHDA and CDR2 is SQIVND (reference sequence). CDR3 DNA sequence: TGTGCCAGTAGTAACCGTCGAAACACAGGGGAGCGCAATCAGCCCCAGCATTTT. Translated, it gives CASSNRRNTGERNQPQHF.

Comment on this clone: At one of its ends the junction is not consistent with the germline gene, which may arise from a read error. The identical CDR3 is also encoded by other nucleotide sequences in the sample. The chain recombines TRBV7-2 with TRBJ1-5; 7 bases align to TRBD1. In germline, CDR1 is SGHTA, CDR2 FQGNSA. The CDR3 length is 15 residues. This CDR3 is CASSKQGSSNQPQHF. Here the CDR3 DNA reads TGTGCCAGCAGCAAACAGGGGAGTAGCAACCAGCCCCAGCATTTT.

CDR3 coding DNA: TGCAGCGTTGAAGGGGGCAGTGGCTACACCTTC. Translating it yields CSVEGGSGYTF. This chain joins TRBV29-1 and TRBJ1-2, with a tentative D call TRBD1 (5 bases). The CDR3 is 11 amino acids. Germline V gene lookup returns CDR1 SQVTM and CDR2 ANQGSEA. With 1 base removed from V and 7 bases from J, the gap between germline ends came to 7 bases.

The V call is TRBV5-4, the J call TRBJ2-7; TRBD1 matches at 11 bases. The CDR3 is 14 residues long. CDR1 and CDR2 from the germline V gene are SGHNT and YYREEE (reference sequence). Trimming took 5 bases from V and 2 from J; bases not matched to a gene: 3. CDR3: CASSRTGGTYEQYF. The CDR3 coding sequence is TGTGCCAGCAGTCGGACAGGGGGCACCTACGAGCAGTACTTC.

The rearrangement uses TRBV19 and TRBJ1-3, with TRBD1 matching 8 bases. The V segment lost 5 bases and the J segment 8 bases; nucleotides outside the gene matches: 11. CDR1 is LNHDA, CDR2 SQIVND, per germline (reference sequence). The CDR3 is 15 residues long. CDR3: CASSSGTGLSDTIYF. CDR3 nucleotide sequence: TGTGCCAGTAGTTCCGGGACAGGATTGTCCGACACCATATATTTT.

The V gene is TRBV9, the J gene TRBJ1-1; possibly TRBD1 for D (6 bases). The CDR3 sequence is 13 residues long. CDR1 is SGDLS and CDR2 is YYNGEE in the germline V gene. Deletions cut 2 bases from V and 7 bases from J, with 12 bases between. CDR3 coding DNA: TGTGCCAGCAGCGTTGGGGGCGAGGATGAAGCTTTCTTT. This gives the protein CASSVGGEDEAFF.

This clone was seen only once. The chain couples TRBV6-1 to TRBJ2-1; maybe TRBD2 (6 bases). Germline V gene lookup returns CDR1 MNHNS and CDR2 SASEGT. Trimming shortened V by 6 bases and J by 5 bases, and 14 bases separated the two germline ends. This CDR3 is 14 amino acids long. The CDR3 nucleotides read TGTGCCAGCAGGCGGGGTGTACTTGACAATGAGCAGTTCTTC. Its translation is CASRRGVLDNEQFF.

Concerning this clone: The same CDR3 also results from other DNA sequences found in this sample. The chain uses TRBV28 and TRBJ2-7, with D possibly being TRBD1 (5 bases). Germline assignment: CDR1 MDHEN and CDR2 SYDVKM. Trimming removed 2 bases at V and 3 bases at J, with 8 bases between. CDR3 length equals 13 residues. The CDR3 DNA sequence: TGTGCCAGCAGTTTAGGTCAGGGCTACGAGCAGTACTTC. Its translation: CASSLGQGYEQYF.